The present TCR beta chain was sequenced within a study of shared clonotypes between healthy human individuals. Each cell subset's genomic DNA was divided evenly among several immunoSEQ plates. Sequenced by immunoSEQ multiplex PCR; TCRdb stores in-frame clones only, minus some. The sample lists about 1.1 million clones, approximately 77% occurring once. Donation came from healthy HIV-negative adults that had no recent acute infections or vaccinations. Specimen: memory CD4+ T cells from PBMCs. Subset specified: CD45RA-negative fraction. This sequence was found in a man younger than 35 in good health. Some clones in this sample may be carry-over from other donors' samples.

The CDR3 DNA sequence: TGTGCCAGCAGCCCCAGCGGTGGGGGTGGGGTTGGACCGACTGGGGCCAACGTCCTGACTTTC. It encodes CASSPSGGGGVGPTGANVLTF. The chain joins TRBV9 to TRBJ2-6, with D perhaps matching TRBD1 or TRBD2 (5 bases each). The germline gives CDR1 SGDLS, CDR2 YYNGEE. The CDR3 length is 21 residues. Between the trimmed V and J ends, which lost 4 bases and 2 bases, there was a span of 28 bases.